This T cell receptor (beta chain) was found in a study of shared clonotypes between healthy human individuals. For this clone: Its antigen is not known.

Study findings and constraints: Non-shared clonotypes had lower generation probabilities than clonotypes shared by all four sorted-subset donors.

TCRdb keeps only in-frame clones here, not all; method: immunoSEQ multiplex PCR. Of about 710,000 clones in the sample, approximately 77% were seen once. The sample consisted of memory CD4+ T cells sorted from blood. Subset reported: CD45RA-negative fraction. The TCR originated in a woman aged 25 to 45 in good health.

For the CDR3, the DNA is TGTGCCATCACCAATAACGGGGAGCTGTTTTTT. As protein: CAITNNGELFF. The chain links TRBV10-3 to TRBJ2-2; D gene uncertain. The CDR3 runs to 11 residues. From germline, CDR1 is ENHRY and CDR2 SYGVKD. V gave up 7 bases and J gave up 7 bases, with 7 bases separating them.